Included here is one T cell receptor (beta chain) sequence, with context. V dropped 3 bases and J dropped 9 bases, with 15 bases sitting between them. Germline V gives CDR1 LNHNV, CDR2 YYDKDF (reference sequence). The CDR3 runs to 15 residues. The sample belongs to a study of blood T cell repertoires in COVID-19. Methods used by the authors: Reference gene primers were amplified, and this amplification served to estimate nucleated cell counts. Method: immunoSEQ multiplex PCR; TCRdb's copy keeps in-frame clones and lacks some. The V and J calls and clone size were taken over from that table, and D and trimming were inferred from the DNA. The sample holds 40,000 to 55,000 clones, 60% to 80% seen once.

This sequence was found in a woman between 45 and 65 years old with acute COVID-19. Material: PBMCs or T cells enriched from blood (not recorded which). The V call is TRBV15, the J call TRBJ1-6, with a tentative D call TRBD1 (5 bases). CDR3 sequence: CATSRGKGRISPLHF. The CDR3 DNA reads as TGTGCCACCAGCAGGGGTAAGGGGCGAATTTCACCCCTCCACTTT.